The rows below give T cell receptor beta chains drawn from one sample of a study of cytomegalovirus exposure and HLA in healthy donors. This table comes from immunoSEQ multiplex PCR, and its TCRdb copy is limited to in-frame clones, with some not included. The repertoire holds about 170,000 clones, with about 69% as singletons. Sequencing was performed on PBMCs. These receptors came from a human donor in good health. Both conserved end residues are part of each CDR3. Fields, in order: J gene, V gene, D gene, CDR3 DNA, CDR3 protein. The D gene is left open where the match is weak.

>TRBJ1-6|TRBV5-4|TRBD1
TGTGCCAGCAGCTTGGGAGGGGGCGCCTGGGATTCACCCCTCCACTTT
CASSLGGGAWDSPLHF
>TRBJ2-3|TRBV4-1|TRBD2
TGCGCCAGCAGCCAAAACTCAAACGGGGGACTAGCGGGGGGCGGGAGCACAGATACGCAGTATTTT
CASSQNSNGGLAGGGSTDTQYF
>TRBJ2-2|TRBV5-1|TRBD2
TGCGCCAGCAGCTTGAGGCCTAGCGGGGGGGTGAGCACCGGGGAGCTGTTTTTT
CASSLRPSGGVSTGELFF
>TRBJ2-3|TRBV6-6|NA
TGTGCCAGCAGTGCCAGGGGGGAGGGCACAGATACGCAGTATTTT
CASSARGEGTDTQYF
>TRBJ2-7|TRBV4-1|NA
TGCGCCAGCAGCCAAAGGTCCGGGGGCGAGCAGTACTTC
CASSQRSGGEQYF
>TRBJ2-7|TRBV19|NA
TGTGCCAGTAGTAAGGTCCCAGGAGGCAACGAGCAGTACTTC
CASSKVPGGNEQYF
>TRBJ1-1|TRBV14|TRBD1
TGTGCCAGCAGCACCCGACAGGGAGAGGCTTTCTTT
CASSTRQGEAFF
>TRBJ1-6|TRBV30|TRBD1
TGTGCCTGGAGTGGACCTCTCGGTGGGACAGGGAATTCACCCCTCCACTTT
CAWSGPLGGTGNSPLHF
>TRBJ1-6|TRBV30|TRBD1
TGTGCCTGGAATCGGGACAGATATAATTCACCCCTCCACTTT
CAWNRDRYNSPLHF
>TRBJ2-7|TRBV6-1|TRBD1
TGTGCCAGCAGCCGGGACAGGGGATCCGAGCAGTACTTC
CASSRDRGSEQYF